This section outlines one T cell receptor beta chain sequence together with its context. Profiled with immunoSEQ multiplex PCR; TCRdb holds only in-frame clones, not every one. Among 330,000 or so clones listed, over 55% were seen once. This entry belongs to a study of cytotoxic CD8 clonotypes in ibrutinib-treated CLL. Study information: Included were approximately ten relapsed/refractory and approximately 15 treatment-naive patients, of whom approximately 18 were IGHV unmutated.

Germline CDR1 is MNHNS and CDR2 is SASEGT. This CDR3 spans 15 amino acids. Trimming cost V 1 base and J 2 bases, with 10 bases left between them. The chain joins TRBV6-1 to TRBJ2-3; perhaps TRBD1 as D (6 bases). The clonotype comes from a human donor with chronic lymphocytic leukemia. The source was PBMCs, collected after 36 months of ibrutinib treatment. The CDR3 region is CASSEVGTYTDTQYF. The CDR3 nucleotides read TGTGCCAGCAGTGAAGTCGGGACATACACAGATACGCAGTATTTT.